This passage covers 5 T cell receptor beta chains from one sample sequenced in a study of beta chain features in type 1 diabetes (dated by TCRdb to between 2017 and 2018). Libraries were made using the immunoSEQ multiplex PCR assay. The entire isolated RNA was reverse transcribed using the High Capacity cDNA Reverse Transcription Kit, and thus expressed TCRB transcripts were sequenced. The source is immuneACCESS, and TCRdb retained only in-frame sequences with V and J called. Part of the clones is not carried over; for the studies checked, unresolved V genes explain less than half of this, and the remainder is unexplained. This sample gives 680,000 or so clones in total; 15% of them show up just once. The leading ten clones occupy about 0.087% of the sample. Sequencing used naive CD4+ T cells from blood. The cell subset or site label corresponds to: true naive CD4+ T cells. These receptor sequences come from a man between 18 and 29 years old in good health.

This clone was found a few times. The rearrangement joins TRBV18 to TRBJ2-7; TRBD1 matches at 10 bases. Germline loops: CDR1 KGHSH, CDR2 LQKENI. The CDR3 has 15 amino acids. Trimming at V came to 2 bases and at J to 5 bases, leaving 6 bases not matched to a gene. The chain's CDR3 is CASSPFGTGVDEQYF. DNA of the CDR3: TGTGCCAGCTCACCATTCGGGACAGGGGTCGACGAGCAGTACTTC.

As to this clone: The identical CDR3 is also encoded by other nucleotide sequences in the sample. This chain joins TRBV5-1 and TRBJ2-5; no reliable D call. The V and J ends lost 0 bases and 4 bases respectively, with 10 bases between them. This CDR3 comprises 14 residues. Germline assignment: CDR1 SGHRS and CDR2 YFSETQ. CDR3 nucleotides: TGCGCCAGCAGCTTGGAGCCAGGAGTAGAGACCCAGTACTTC. It is translated as CASSLEPGVETQYF.

This clone has more than one count but fewer than ten. The chain couples TRBV15 to TRBJ2-3; possible D gene TRBD2, 5 bases. The CDR3 has 13 amino acids. Germline assignment: CDR1 LNHNV and CDR2 YYDKDF (reference sequence). Trimming left V 2 bases short and J 6 bases short, with 9 bases between. The CDR3 DNA is TGTGCCACCAGCAGACAACCGGGGGATACGCAGTATTTT. It yields the protein CATSRQPGDTQYF.

This clone was seen at least ten times. The rearrangement joins TRBV10-3 to TRBJ2-1; D perhaps matches TRBD1 (6 bases). Germline lookup yields CDR1 ENHRY and CDR2 SYGVKD. Trimming cost V 11 bases and J 9 bases, with 14 bases left between them. The CDR3 is 11 residues long. The CDR3 loop is CAVLQGGEQFF. The CDR3 DNA reads as TGTGCCGTCTTACAGGGTGGTGAGCAGTTCTTC.

The chain links TRBV7-9 to TRBJ2-5; TRBD1 aligns across 9 bases. The CDR3 length is 16 residues. V shed 1 base and J 1 base; nucleotides not matched to a gene: 4. Germline values: CDR1 SEHNR, CDR2 FQNEAQ (reference sequence). CDR3 protein: CASSLGDRATQETQYF. For the CDR3, the DNA is TGTGCCAGCAGCTTAGGGGACAGGGCTACCCAAGAGACCCAGTACTTC. The variable domain in full, with the rest retrieved from reference TRBV7-9 and TRBJ2-5, is DTGVSQNPRHKITKRGQNVTFRCDPISEHNRLYWYRQTLGQGPEFLTYFQNEAQLEKSRLLSDRFSAERPKGSFSTLEIQRTEQGDSAMYLCASSLGDRATQETQYFGPGTRLLVL.